This TCR beta chain was observed in a study of cytomegalovirus exposure and HLA in healthy donors. This PCR relied on a set of 60 Vbeta primers and 13 Jbeta primers. Sequencing used immunoSEQ multiplex PCR; TCRdb keeps in-frame clones, though not all of them. This table holds 150,000 to 200,000 clones, 65% to 70% found once. This CDR3 is 15 amino acids long. V lost 5 bases, J lost 0 bases, and 14 bases lay in between. CDR1 is SGHAT and CDR2 is FQDESV in the germline V gene (reference sequence). The rearrangement links TRBV11-1 to TRBJ2-7; D is unclear. Sequencing was performed on PBMCs. The TCR sequence derives from a man aged 25-45 years in good health and CMV-seropositive. CDR3 sequence (DNA): TGTGCCAGCAGCCAACCCCTACAGCTCTCCTACGAGCAGTACTTC. Protein product: CASSQPLQLSYEQYF.